These 28 T cell receptor beta chains originate from one sample sequenced in a study of regulatory T cells in long-lasting Graves disease. Documented time point: newly diagnosed GD, antithyroid drugs for less than 3 months. The TCR library used RNA extracted from PBMCs. Construction of TCR beta libraries relied on iRepertoire HTBI primers and on Arm-PCR targeting CDR3 regions. TCRdb reprocessed the multiplex PCR reads with MiXCR, giving one entry per CDR3 protein. This table has 410,000 or so distinct CDR3 sequences, around 14% appearing once. This sample was also put to use in a study of T cells in Graves' hyperthyroidism and ophthalmopathy.

The sample here was peripheral blood mononuclear cells (PBMCs), taken at new diagnosis, from a patient treated with antithyroid drugs. The receptor set was obtained from a woman in her twenties or thirties with Graves disease.

This clonotype was seen at least ten times. The V call is TRBV3-1, the J call TRBJ1-3; D gene unclear. V dropped 0 bases and J dropped 3 bases, with 15 bases sitting between them. The CDR3 loop spans 17 amino acids. Looked up from germline, CDR1 is LGHDT and CDR2 is YNNKEL (reference sequence). The CDR3 protein is CASSQDVGPVGGNTIYF. The CDR3, as DNA: TGTGCCAGCAGCCAAGATGTGGGCCCGGTGGGTGGAAACACCATATATTTT.

This clonotype has a handful of counts. The chain carries TRBV6-1 and TRBJ2-2; D perhaps matches TRBD2 (6 bases). The V end lost 8 bases, the J end lost 6 bases, and 19 bases lay between the germline ends. The CDR3 consists of 15 residues. Germline CDR1 reads MNHNS; CDR2 reads SASEGT. CDR3 nucleotides: TGTGCCAGCCGGGATGGGCGGGGTGTCGCCGGGGAGCTGTTTTTT. This encodes CASRDGRGVAGELFF.

This clonotype has more than one count but fewer than ten. V is TRBV25-1 and J is TRBJ2-7; possibly TRBD2 for D (6 bases). The germline V gene encodes CDR1 MGHDK and CDR2 SYGVNS. The CDR3 spans 14 residues. Trimming cost V 7 bases and J 7 bases, with 20 bases left between them. CDR3 region: CASTPSGIAGEQYF. CDR3 nucleotides: TGTGCCAGCACTCCAAGCGGTATCGCGGGGGAGCAGTACTTC.

The V call is TRBV7-9, the J call TRBJ2-7, with D maybe TRBD2 (6 bases). With 4 bases removed from V and 3 bases from J, the gap between germline ends came to 10 bases. There are 13 residues in the CDR3. The germline gives CDR1 SEHNR, CDR2 FQNEAQ (reference sequence). In DNA, the CDR3 is TGTGCCAGCAGCTCCGGGGGTAACTACGAGCAGTACTTC. The encoded protein is CASSSGGNYEQYF.

This clonotype was recorded at least ten times. The chain joins TRBV2 to TRBJ1-1; maybe TRBD1 (6 bases). V was trimmed by 8 bases and J by 5 bases, leaving 15 bases between them. This CDR3 region has 13 residues. Germline CDR1 SNHLY, CDR2 FYNNEI. Here the CDR3 reads CASSEGQSTEAFF. CDR3 nucleotides: TGTGCCAGCTCAGAAGGACAGTCTACTGAAGCTTTCTTT.

This chain joins TRBV15 and TRBJ1-2, with TRBD1 as a possible D gene (5 bases). V was clipped by 3 bases and J by 4 bases, with 6 bases between them. The CDR3 is made up of 12 amino acids. Germline lookup yields CDR1 LNHNV and CDR2 YYDKDF (reference sequence). This CDR3 is CATSSGTYGYTF. The CDR3 nucleotides read TGTGCCACCAGCAGCGGGACCTATGGCTACACCTTC.

This clonotype was detected many times. The rearrangement joins TRBV20-1 to TRBJ2-3; D is perhaps TRBD2 (6 bases). CDR1 DFQATT and CDR2 SNEGSKA come from the germline V gene (reference sequence). The CDR3 runs to 14 residues. V lost 0 bases and J 7 bases, leaving 14 bases between the germline ends. CDR3 amino acids: CSARDPSGPNTQYF. CDR3 coding DNA: TGCAGTGCTAGAGATCCGAGCGGGCCAAATACGCAGTATTTT.

This clonotype was recorded only once. V usage is TRBV12-3 or TRBV12-4 and J usage is TRBJ2-7; 7 bases match TRBD2. The CDR3 runs 17 residues. The J segment lost 0 bases and the V segment lost 6 bases, leaving 14 bases of the junction unmatched. The CDR3 reads CASSLGLAGGSSYEQYF. The CDR3 DNA is TGTGCCAGCAGCCTCGGGCTGGCGGGCGGGAGCTCCTACGAGCAGTACTTC.

V and J are TRBV19 and TRBJ1-1, with 10 bases fitting TRBD1. CDR1 is LNHDA and CDR2 is SQIVND in the germline V gene (reference sequence). This CDR3 has 16 residues. The trim removed 4 bases at V and 4 bases at J, leaving 9 bases unmatched. Here the CDR3 DNA reads TGTGCCAGTAGTAGGAAAACCGGGACAGGGGTCACTGAAGCTTTCTTT. This codes for CASSRKTGTGVTEAFF.

This clonotype was seen ten or more times. The J gene is TRBJ2-5, the V gene TRBV12-3 or TRBV12-4, with TRBD2 matching over 8 bases. The CDR3 has 16 amino acids. J gave up 1 base and V 6 bases, and 10 bases lay outside the gene matches. CDR3 sequence (DNA): TGTGCCAGCAGCCCCCCCCCGCTAGCGGGCCAAGAGACCCAGTACTTC. It codes for CASSPPPLAGQETQYF.

This clonotype was recorded many times. This chain uses TRBV2 with TRBJ1-5; 9 nucleotides agree with TRBD1. V lost 5 bases to trimming and J lost 5 bases; unmatched junction nucleotides: 7. Germline CDR1 and CDR2: SNHLY and FYNNEI. CDR3 length: 15 residues. CDR3 loop: CASSSRDRVDQPQHF. CDR3 nucleotides: TGTGCCAGCAGTTCCCGGGACAGGGTTGATCAGCCCCAGCATTTT.

Many counts were recorded for this clonotype. This rearrangement joins TRBV7-9 to TRBJ2-7; 7 bases agree with TRBD2. Germline V CDR1 and CDR2: SEHNR, FQNEAQ (reference sequence). Losses at the gene ends were 7 bases for V and 6 bases for J; bases not matched to a gene: 12. The CDR3 has 14 residues. The CDR3 bases are TGTGCCAGCACCCAGGTCCACGGCGGGGGCGAGCAGTACTTC. Protein: CASTQVHGGGEQYF.

As regards this clonotype: A much larger clone differs from this one at a single base, so this may be a read error. V usage is TRBV30 and J usage is TRBJ2-7; D possibly matches TRBD1 or TRBD2 (6 bases each). Trimming removed 0 bases at V and 3 bases at J, with 9 bases between. Looked up from germline, CDR1 is GTSNPN and CDR2 is SVGIG (reference sequence). The CDR3 spans 13 residues. The CDR3 nucleotides read TGTGCCTGGAGTGTGGGGGGCCTCTACGAGCAGTACTTC. Its translation is CAWSVGGLYEQYF.

As regards this clonotype: A much more abundant neighbour one base away suggests this may be a read error. The chain links TRBV5-1 to TRBJ2-7, with 12 bases fitting TRBD2. Gene TRBJ2-1 matches the end of the DNA better, so the J call may be wrong. The germline V gene encodes CDR1 SGHRS and CDR2 YFSETQ. The CDR3 has 20 amino acids. The CDR3, as DNA: TGCGCCAGCAGCTACCTAGCGGGAGGGCCTTGGGGAAGTACAAGCAATGAGCAGTTCTTC. It is translated as CASSYLAGGPWGSTSNEQFF.

This clonotype was counted a few times. CDR3 DNA: TGCGCCAGCAGCTTGTCTAATCGAGCGGGAGGGATCCAAGAGACCCAGTACTTC. This codes for CASSLSNRAGGIQETQYF. This chain connects TRBV5-1 to TRBJ2-5, with TRBD2 matching 10 bases. This CDR3 spans 18 amino acids. The V gene end was trimmed by 1 base and the J gene end by 1 base; junction bases not matched to a gene: 10. Germline V gives CDR1 SGHRS, CDR2 YFSETQ.

The sample holds many counts of this clonotype. The J gene is TRBJ2-1, the V gene TRBV13, with D tentatively TRBD1 (5 bases). This CDR3 comprises 13 residues. V lost 5 bases, J lost 4 bases, and 9 bases lay in between. Per the germline V gene, CDR1 is PRHDT and CDR2 is FYEKMQ (reference sequence). The chain's CDR3 is CASSLRVYNEQFF. The CDR3 nucleotides read TGTGCCAGCAGCCTCAGGGTTTACAATGAGCAGTTCTTC.

J is TRBJ1-5 and V is TRBV27; possibly TRBD1 for D (6 bases). The V gene's germline CDR1 is MNHEY and CDR2 SMNVEV (reference sequence). V lost 5 bases and J 5 bases, leaving 16 bases between the germline ends. CDR3 length: 15 amino acids. Here the CDR3 DNA reads TGTGCCAGCAGTGACAGGCCCCATAAATATCAGCCCCAGCATTTT. As protein: CASSDRPHKYQPQHF.

This clonotype has more than one count but fewer than ten. The chain couples TRBV2 to TRBJ2-1; 8 positions match TRBD2. This CDR3 spans 14 amino acids. J lost 4 bases, V lost 7 bases, and 6 bases had no gene match. From germline, CDR1 is SNHLY and CDR2 FYNNEI. The CDR3 loop is CASTSSGSYNEQFF. The CDR3 bases are TGTGCCAGCACTTCGAGCGGGAGTTACAATGAGCAGTTCTTC. Based on the CDR3 plus reference TRBV2 and TRBJ2-1, the full variable domain is EPEVTQTPSHQVTQMGQEVILRCVPISNHLYFYWYRQILGQKVEFLVSFYNNEISEKSEIFDDQFSVERPDGSNFTLKIRSTKLEDSAMYFCASTSSGSYNEQFFGPGTRLTVL.

This clonotype was recorded many times. This chain joins TRBV30 and TRBJ2-5; maybe TRBD2 (5 bases). There are 13 residues in the CDR3. V was trimmed by 4 bases and J by 5 bases, leaving 14 bases between them. Germline V gene lookup returns CDR1 GTSNPN and CDR2 SVGIG (reference sequence). The CDR3 nucleotides are TGTGCCTGGAATCGGGAAGGCGGGGAGACCCAGTACTTC. This gives the protein CAWNREGGETQYF.

This clonotype was found many times. This sequence joins TRBV10-3 and TRBJ1-1, with D tentatively TRBD1 (5 bases). Trimming pared 4 bases from V and 6 bases from J, leaving 9 bases between. Germline CDR1 ENHRY, CDR2 SYGVKD. CDR3 size: 12 residues. DNA for the CDR3: TGTGCCATCAGTGCGGGGACGGCTGAAGCTTTCTTT. Translating it yields CAISAGTAEAFF.

This clonotype was detected ten times or more. The V and J genes are TRBV6-2 or TRBV6-3 and TRBJ2-1, with 10 nucleotides matching TRBD2. Losses at the gene ends were 7 bases for V and 8 bases for J; bases not matched to a gene: 11. The CDR3 runs 15 residues. Germline V lookup: CDR1 MNHEY, CDR2 SVGEGT. CDR3 sequence reads: CASTQGASGSYEQFF. CDR3 sequence (DNA): TGTGCCAGCACCCAAGGGGCTAGCGGGAGCTATGAGCAGTTCTTC.

There are many counts of this clonotype. V is TRBV11-3 and J is TRBJ1-2, with 7 bases fitting TRBD1. The germline CDR1 and CDR2 sequences are SGHNT and YENEEA. CDR3 length: 16 amino acids. V trimming: 5 bases; J trimming: 4 bases; junction bases outside the gene matches: 13. CDR3 protein: CASSALSPRGGYGYTF. The CDR3 nucleotides are TGTGCCAGCAGCGCGCTTTCGCCCAGGGGGGGCTATGGCTACACCTTC.

The chain carries TRBV29-1 and TRBJ1-2; TRBD1 matches 9 bases. The V segment lost 5 bases and the J segment 8 bases; nucleotides outside the gene matches: 15. Germline V gene data show CDR1 as SQVTM and CDR2 as ANQGSEA. This CDR3 comprises 15 residues. The CDR3 reads CSVTGQGRWRDGYTF. For the CDR3, the DNA is TGCAGCGTTACAGGACAGGGGAGATGGCGGGACGGCTACACCTTC. Full variable domain (missing parts from reference TRBV29-1 and TRBJ1-2): SAVISQKPSRDICQRGTSLTIQCQVDSQVTMMFWYRQQPGQSLTLIATANQGSEATYESGFVIDKFPISRPNLTFSTLTVSNMSPEDSSIYLCSVTGQGRWRDGYTFGSGTRLTVV.

In its sample, this clonotype was seen many times. V gene TRBV27 combines with J gene TRBJ2-5, with a possible D match to TRBD2 (5 bases). The V end was cut by 5 bases, the J end by 3 bases, with 16 bases between. The CDR3 covers 15 residues. Per the germline V gene, CDR1 is MNHEY and CDR2 is SMNVEV (reference sequence). CDR3 DNA: TGTGCCAGCAGTACCCTTGACGGGAACAAAGAGACCCAGTACTTC. Its translation: CASSTLDGNKETQYF.

The sample holds many counts of this clonotype. This chain uses TRBV20-1 with TRBJ2-7, with D perhaps TRBD1 or TRBD2 (5 bases each). V shed 6 bases and J shed 3 bases, with 21 bases lying between them. This CDR3 is built from 15 residues. The germline gives CDR1 DFQATT, CDR2 SNEGSKA (reference sequence). The CDR3: CSAAQRGIGLYEQYF. The CDR3 DNA reads as TGCAGTGCCGCCCAGAGGGGAATCGGACTCTACGAGCAGTACTTC.

This clonotype was counted many times. The chain employs TRBV20-1 and TRBJ2-3, with D maybe TRBD2 (6 bases). CDR1 and CDR2 (germline): DFQATT, SNEGSKA (reference sequence). The germline V and J ends were trimmed by 6 bases and 11 bases, with 15 bases remaining between them. The CDR3 has 11 residues. The CDR3 here is CSAPKASVQYF. CDR3 DNA: TGCAGTGCCCCTAAGGCTAGCGTGCAGTATTTT.

In this sample, this clonotype turned up many times. V usage is TRBV5-5 and J usage is TRBJ2-5; 12 positions match TRBD2. With V trimmed by 4 bases and J by 1 base, 5 bases remained unmatched. The CDR3 spans 16 residues. Germline loops: CDR1 SGHKS, CDR2 YYEKEE (reference sequence). CDR3 protein: CASSAPSGRGQETQYF. CDR3 nucleotides: TGTGCCAGCAGCGCACCTAGCGGGAGGGGCCAAGAGACCCAGTACTTC.

The chain's CDR3 is CASSYGAKGYEQYF. CDR3 bases: TGTGCCAGCAGTTACGGGGCCAAGGGGTACGAGCAGTACTTC. The V gene is TRBV6-5, the J gene TRBJ2-7, with D perhaps TRBD1 (5 bases). CDR1 is MNHEY, CDR2 SVGAGI, per germline. The CDR3 contains 14 residues. The V end was cut by 2 bases, the J end by 4 bases, with 12 bases between.